The 11 T cell receptor beta chains presented below share a single source sample, sequenced in a study of long-term antiretroviral therapy in people with HIV. At the survey level, the v3.0 immunoSEQ assay was run. The assay was immunoSEQ multiplex PCR, and TCRdb's table has in-frame clones only and misses some. The sample lists tens of thousands of clones, roughly 87% seen once, with under 7.5% in the top ten. Here the sequenced sample was unsorted PBMCs, taken 0.6 years after starting antiretroviral therapy. These receptors were collected from a man younger than 35 with HIV.

The chain uses TRBV28 and TRBJ2-5; no clear D. Trimming removed 2 bases at V and 2 bases at J, with 0 bases between. Germline CDR1 is MDHEN and CDR2 is SYDVKM. The CDR3 length is 11 residues. This CDR3 is CASSLQETQYF. CDR3 DNA: TGTGCCAGCAGTTTACAAGAGACCCAGTACTTC. Full variable domain (missing parts from reference TRBV28 and TRBJ2-5): DVKVTQSSRYLVKRTGEKVFLECVQDMDHENMFWYRQDPGLGLRLIYFSYDVKMKEKGDIPEGYSVSREKKERFSLILESASTNQTSMYLCASSLQETQYFGPGTRLLVL.

The chain joins TRBV19 to TRBJ1-1; D is perhaps TRBD1 (5 bases). The V end lost 3 bases, the J end lost 5 bases, and 7 bases lay between the germline ends. Germline CDR1 is LNHDA and CDR2 is SQIVND (reference sequence). The CDR3 covers 12 residues. Here the CDR3 DNA reads TGTGCCAGTAGTATGTGGGGGACTGAAGCTTTCTTT. This encodes CASSMWGTEAFF.

This chain connects TRBV4-3 to TRBJ2-7; the match to TRBD2 covers 8 bases. CDR3 length equals 15 residues. Germline trimming cut 2 bases from V and 3 bases from J; bases unmatched to any gene: 6. The germline gives CDR1 LGHNA, CDR2 YSLEER. The CDR3: CASSQSFGRGYEQYF. The CDR3 DNA reads TGCGCCAGCAGCCAATCCTTCGGGAGGGGCTACGAGCAGTACTTC.

The chain is built from TRBV6-5 and TRBJ2-7; TRBD2 might be the D (5 bases). Germline CDR1 and CDR2: MNHEY and SVGAGI. V shed 0 bases and J shed 4 bases, with 13 bases lying between them. The CDR3 has 15 amino acids. CDR3 residues: CASSYSSAEVYEQYF. The CDR3 DNA is TGTGCCAGCAGTTACTCGAGCGCGGAGGTTTACGAGCAGTACTTC.

The count of this clone is one. The V gene is TRBV5-8, the J gene TRBJ1-5; tentative D call: TRBD1 (6 bases). This CDR3 has 16 amino acids. Trimming took 0 bases from V and 0 from J, leaving 10 bases between them. Germline V gene lookup returns CDR1 SGHTS and CDR2 YDEGEE. The CDR3 DNA follows: TGTGCCAGCAGCTTGGGCCGGGGGCCTAGCAATCAGCCCCAGCATTTT. This translates into CASSLGRGPSNQPQHF.

The chain has TRBV21-1 and TRBJ2-7. TRBV21-1 is designated a pseudogene. The CDR3 runs to 17 residues. The CDR3 region has the DNA TGTGCCAGCAGCAACCGCAGAGGGGTTCAGTCCCCCTACGAGCAGTACTTC. Translating it yields CASSNRRGVQSPYEQYF.

The chain carries TRBV19 and TRBJ1-1; possibly TRBD1 for D (6 bases). This CDR3 has 15 amino acids. The V end was cut by 2 bases, the J end by 0 bases, with 10 bases between. Germline CDR1 is LNHDA and CDR2 is SQIVND (reference sequence). The DNA of the CDR3 is TGTGCCAGTAGTATATTGGGGGCGATGAACACTGAAGCTTTCTTT. Translation gives CASSILGAMNTEAFF.

This clone has a single count. The chain carries TRBV5-1 and TRBJ2-2; D might be TRBD2 (5 bases). Trimming shortened V by 4 bases and J by 2 bases, and 9 bases separated the two germline ends. The germline V gene has CDR1 SGHRS and CDR2 YFSETQ. This CDR3 is built from 14 residues. Here the CDR3 DNA reads TGCGCCAGCAGCGTGGACTTAAACACCGGGGAGCTGTTTTTT. Its translation: CASSVDLNTGELFF.

This clone was counted a single time. The gene calls are TRBV21-1 and TRBJ1-5. TRBV21-1 is described as a pseudogene. The CDR3 runs 16 residues. CDR3 sequence reads: CASSKGPGTSNQPQHF. CDR3 nucleotide sequence: TGTGCCAGCAGCAAAGGTCCAGGGACGAGCAATCAGCCCCAGCATTTT.

This sequence joins TRBV28 and TRBJ1-2; 10 bases map to TRBD1. This CDR3 is built from 14 residues. Germline CDR1 is MDHEN and CDR2 is SYDVKM. V was pared by 6 bases and J by 7 bases, with 8 bases of the junction left unmatched. This CDR3 is CASSQDRGKGGYTF. The CDR3 DNA follows: TGTGCCAGCAGCCAGGACAGGGGGAAGGGTGGCTACACCTTC.

The genes are TRBV10-1 and TRBJ2-2, with D unresolved. This CDR3 has 14 residues. Trimming cost V 10 bases and J 2 bases, with 14 bases left between them. CDR1 is WNHNN, CDR2 SYGVQD, per germline (reference sequence). CDR3 sequence reads: CATRSGINTGELFF. CDR3 in DNA: TGCGCCACCCGGTCAGGAATCAACACCGGGGAGCTGTTTTTT.